This T cell receptor (beta chain) was sequenced in a study of T cell changes during pregnancy in multiple sclerosis. Assay used: immunoSEQ multiplex PCR; TCRdb lists only in-frame clones, some missing. The table shows 90,000 to 95,000 clones, with over 85% occurring only once. The TCR sequence derives from a female donor with multiple sclerosis, enrolled in a pregnancy study. The sequenced sample was peripheral blood, obtained in the first trimester of pregnancy.

The CDR3 region has the DNA TGCAGCGTTGAGTTCACTGCCTATGGCTACACCTTC. Its protein product is CSVEFTAYGYTF. The gene calls are TRBV29-1 and TRBJ1-2, with D hard to call. The CDR3 is 12 residues long. The V end lost 3 bases, the J end lost 4 bases, and 9 bases lay between the germline ends. CDR1 and CDR2 from the germline V gene are SQVTM and ANQGSEA.